A selection of T cell receptor beta chains follows, all from one sample in a study of blood T cell repertoires in COVID-19. This table comes from immunoSEQ multiplex PCR, and its TCRdb copy is limited to in-frame clones, with some not included. There are some 98,000 clones in the sample; 70% to 85% occur only once, and about 9.4% lies in the top ten. The sample was peripheral blood. These TCRs come from an older man with acute or convalescent COVID-19. Both conserved end residues are part of each CDR3. D genes are given only for firm matches. Size tells how often a clone was seen (once, few, many) or the class of an expanded clone, and some rows leave it out.

V	J	length	D	size	CDR3	DNA
TRBV5-1	TRBJ1-6	14	TRBD1	.	CASSLDRGNSPLHF	TGCGCCAGCAGCCTGGACAGGGGCAATTCACCCCTCCACTTT
TRBV6-1	TRBJ1-5	12	.	.	CASGGFNQPQHF	TGTGCCAGCGGGGGCTTCAATCAGCCCCAGCATTTT
TRBV7-8	TRBJ1-5	17	TRBD1	.	CASSGRDRGKSNQPQHF	TGTGCCAGCAGCGGCCGGGACAGGGGAAAAAGCAATCAGCCCCAGCATTTT
TRBV5-1	TRBJ1-2	12	TRBD1	few	CASSPGQEGYTF	TGCGCCAGCAGCCCGGGACAGGAAGGCTACACCTTC
TRBV6-5	TRBJ1-1	14	.	few	CASSSRHPNTEAFF	TGTGCCAGCAGTTCCCGACACCCGAACACTGAAGCTTTCTTT
TRBV7-2	TRBJ1-3	16	.	few	CASSKADGYSGNTIYF	TGTGCCAGCAGCAAAGCGGACGGATACTCTGGAAACACCATATATTTT
TRBV6-5	TRBJ2-7	13	TRBD2	.	CASRASGNYEQYF	TGTGCCAGCAGAGCTAGCGGGAACTACGAGCAGTACTTC
TRBV10-3	TRBJ1-2	13	.	.	CATQTGTNYGYTF	TGTGCCACCCAGACGGGGACTAACTATGGCTACACCTTC
TRBV19	TRBJ1-5	16	TRBD1	.	CASSARQGASNQPQHF	TGTGCCAGTAGCGCCAGACAGGGGGCGAGCAATCAGCCCCAGCATTTT
TRBV3-1/TRBV3-2	TRBJ2-3	12	.	.	CASSPAFNTQYF	TGTGCCAGCAGCCCAGCGTTTAATACGCAGTATTTT
TRBV30	TRBJ2-3	16	.	once	CAWSVWGRSSTDTQYF	TGTGCCTGGAGTGTATGGGGGCGTAGTAGCACAGATACGCAGTATTTT
TRBV30	TRBJ2-7	19	TRBD2	.	CAWSPILLRSGGTDYEQYF	TGTGCCTGGAGTCCCATCCTACTACGCAGCGGGGGCACGGATTACGAGCAGTACTTC
TRBV18	TRBJ2-1	15	.	.	CASSAGMGSYNEQFF	TGTGCCAGCTCAGCAGGGATGGGCTCCTACAATGAGCAGTTCTTC
TRBV24-1	TRBJ1-1	12	.	.	CATRDSNTEAFF	TGTGCCACCAGGGACAGCAACACTGAAGCTTTCTTT
TRBV6-5	TRBJ1-2	13	.	.	CASRTPPGGGYTF	TGTGCCAGCAGAACCCCTCCGGGGGGTGGCTACACCTTC
TRBV9	TRBJ1-1	14	TRBD1	.	CASSARQGTAEAFF	TGTGCCAGCAGCGCAAGACAGGGGACAGCTGAAGCTTTCTTT
TRBV6-1	TRBJ1-3	14	.	.	CASSENSAGNTIYF	TGTGCCAGCAGTGAAAACAGTGCCGGAAACACCATATATTTT
TRBV11-2	TRBJ1-1	13	.	.	CASSYQASTEAFF	TGTGCCAGCAGCTATCAGGCGTCCACTGAAGCTTTCTTT
TRBV7-2	TRBJ1-1	14	.	.	CASSLAAGNTEAFF	TGTGCCAGCAGCTTAGCCGCAGGGAACACTGAAGCTTTCTTT
TRBV7-9	TRBJ1-1	14	.	once	CASSLRGGDTEAFF	TGTGCCAGCAGCTTAAGAGGGGGGGACACTGAAGCTTTCTTT
TRBV5-1	TRBJ2-3	20	.	once	CASSIPGVGGSGESTDTQYF	TGCGCCAGCAGCATCCCCGGGGTTGGTGGTAGCGGAGAAAGCACAGATACGCAGTATTTT
TRBV6-4	TRBJ1-1	13	.	.	CASREQGNTEAFF	TGTGCCAGCAGAGAACAGGGGAACACTGAAGCTTTCTTT
TRBV6-5	TRBJ1-1	12	.	.	CASMGGVSEAFF	TGTGCCAGCATGGGAGGGGTCTCTGAAGCTTTCTTT
TRBV4-2	TRBJ2-7	15	.	.	CASSQEAGDSYEQYF	TGTGCCAGCAGCCAAGAAGCAGGTGACTCCTACGAGCAGTACTTC
TRBV28	TRBJ1-1	16	TRBD1	.	CASSLYFQGARTEAFF	TGTGCCAGCAGTTTATACTTCCAGGGGGCTCGGACTGAAGCTTTCTTT
TRBV9	TRBJ1-1	15	TRBD1	.	CASSPQGEMNTEAFF	TGTGCCAGCAGCCCCCAGGGGGAGATGAACACTGAAGCTTTCTTT
TRBV7-6	TRBJ1-1	15	TRBD1	.	CASSLADRGKTEAFF	TGTGCCAGCAGCTTGGCGGACAGGGGGAAGACTGAAGCTTTCTTT
TRBV5-1	TRBJ1-4	16	TRBD1	.	CASSSEGQVPNEKLFF	TGCGCCAGCAGCTCGGAGGGACAGGTCCCTAATGAAAAACTGTTTTTT
TRBV18	TRBJ2-5	17	.	.	CASSPRGLGMTQETQYF	TGTGCCAGCTCACCTAGGGGGTTGGGCATGACACAAGAGACCCAGTACTTC
TRBV20-1	TRBJ2-5	15	.	.	CSASFNRQFQETQYF	TGCAGTGCTAGTTTTAACAGACAATTCCAAGAGACCCAGTACTTC
TRBV2	TRBJ2-7	17	TRBD2	.	CASSEGGGRAKGLEQYF	TGTGCCAGCAGTGAAGGCGGTGGGAGGGCTAAAGGGCTCGAGCAGTACTTC
TRBV25-1	TRBJ2-1	12	.	few	CASSEPYEAQFF	TGTGCCAGCAGTGAACCCTATGAGGCGCAGTTCTTC
TRBV9	TRBJ2-1	14	.	.	CASEKADSYNEQFF	TGTGCCAGCGAGAAAGCCGATTCCTACAATGAGCAGTTCTTC
TRBV11-2	TRBJ1-3	15	.	.	CASSLQGLSGNTIYF	TGTGCCAGCAGCTTGCAGGGTCTCTCTGGAAACACCATATATTTT
TRBV14	TRBJ2-7	11	.	.	CASSPGYEQYF	TGTGCCAGCAGCCCGGGATACGAGCAGTACTTC
TRBV30	TRBJ2-3	12	.	.	CAWNPGTDTQYF	TGTGCCTGGAATCCTGGCACAGATACGCAGTATTTT
TRBV21-1	TRBJ2-1	15	.	.	CASSKQLAGGNEQFF	TGTGCCAGCAGCAAACAACTAGCGGGAGGCAATGAGCAGTTCTTC
TRBV29-1	TRBJ2-3	17	TRBD2	.	CSVSNPFPGLASDTQYF	TGCAGCGTTTCTAACCCCTTTCCGGGACTAGCATCAGATACGCAGTATTTT
TRBV28	TRBJ2-1	19	TRBD2	.	CASSFIAGGRVVSYNEQFF	TGTGCCAGCAGTTTTATAGCGGGAGGGCGGGTAGTCTCCTACAATGAGCAGTTCTTC
TRBV24-1	TRBJ2-7	13	.	.	CATSRAGSYEQYF	TGTGCCACCAGTAGGGCGGGAAGCTACGAGCAGTACTTC
TRBV7-8	TRBJ2-7	16	.	.	CASSFFPSRGSYEQYF	TGTGCCAGCAGCTTTTTCCCATCGCGGGGTTCCTACGAGCAGTACTTC
TRBV30	TRBJ2-1	15	.	few	CAWGKGESAYNEQFF	TGTGCCTGGGGGAAGGGGGAATCGGCGTACAATGAGCAGTTCTTC
TRBV15	TRBJ1-2	12	.	.	CATSRVGATYTF	TGTGCCACCAGCAGAGTTGGGGCAACCTACACCTTC
TRBV28	TRBJ2-3	14	TRBD1	.	CAIKGQAHTDTQYF	TGTGCCATTAAAGGACAGGCCCACACAGATACGCAGTATTTT
TRBV23-1	TRBJ2-7	16	TRBD2	.	CASSQSSGRADYEQYF	TGCGCCAGCAGTCAATCTAGCGGGAGGGCGGACTACGAGCAGTACTTC
TRBV19	TRBJ1-6	15	.	.	CASSGGVSYNSPLHF	TGTGCCAGTAGTGGGGGGGTCTCCTATAATTCACCCCTCCACTTT
TRBV4-2	TRBJ2-7	17	TRBD2	.	CASSHLLAGRDSYEQYF	TGTGCCAGCAGCCACCTATTAGCGGGTCGGGACTCCTACGAGCAGTACTTC
TRBV5-1	TRBJ1-1	13	.	.	CASSFGENTEAFF	TGCGCCAGCAGCTTCGGGGAAAACACTGAAGCTTTCTTT
TRBV15	TRBJ2-7	15	.	.	CATSRAGLDSYEQYF	TGTGCCACCAGCAGAGCGGGACTGGACTCCTACGAGCAGTACTTC
TRBV28	TRBJ1-2	12	.	.	CASRSPPGGYTF	TGTGCCAGCAGGAGCCCCCCAGGTGGCTACACCTTC
TRBV19	TRBJ2-5	14	.	.	CASSLTRAGETQYF	TGTGCCAGTAGTTTGACACGGGCAGGGGAGACCCAGTACTTC
TRBV7-3	TRBJ2-1	13	.	.	CASSLVRYNEQFF	TGTGCCAGCAGCTTAGTTCGGTACAATGAGCAGTTCTTC
TRBV11-2	TRBJ2-1	13	.	.	CASSLDRDDEQFF	TGTGCCAGCAGCTTAGACAGGGATGATGAGCAGTTCTTC
TRBV7-3	TRBJ2-1	16	TRBD1	.	CASSLRDRGSYNEQFF	TGTGCCAGCAGCTTACGCGACAGGGGGTCCTACAATGAGCAGTTCTTC
TRBV4-3	TRBJ2-2	14	.	.	CASSQGPVTGELFF	TGCGCCAGCAGCCAGGGGCCAGTTACCGGGGAGCTGTTTTTT
TRBV18	TRBJ2-5	17	TRBD1	.	CASSPPGQGISQETQYF	TGTGCCAGCTCACCACCAGGACAGGGGATATCCCAAGAGACCCAGTACTTC
TRBV5-1	TRBJ2-7	15	TRBD1	once	CASSAGTGVGGEQYF	TGCGCCAGCAGCGCCGGGACAGGGGTTGGGGGCGAGCAGTACTTC
TRBV6-5	TRBJ1-3	15	TRBD1	.	CASSYSRGSGNTIYF	TGTGCCAGCAGTTACTCCAGGGGGTCCGGAAACACCATATATTTT
TRBV30	TRBJ2-1	14	TRBD1	.	CAWLRQGAYNEQFF	TGTGCCTGGCTCCGACAGGGGGCCTACAATGAGCAGTTCTTC